This T cell receptor beta chain comes out of a study of T cells after somatic rescue of genetic block. TCRdb's copy holds only in-frame clones and misses some; the assay was immunoSEQ multiplex PCR. The data show 85,000 to 90,000 clones, about 87% seen once. CDR3 length: 15 residues. The germline CDR1 and CDR2 sequences are SEHNR and FQNEAQ (reference sequence). Trimming left V 5 bases short and J 0 bases short, with 10 bases between. The source is a woman between 18 and 29 years old. The material sequenced was peripheral blood mononuclear cells (PBMCs). The J gene is TRBJ1-4, the V gene TRBV7-9; D possibly corresponds to TRBD1 (5 bases). Here the CDR3 DNA reads TGTGCCAGCAGCGTCGGGGGGGCAACTAATGAAAAACTGTTTTTT. It is translated as CASSVGGATNEKLFF.